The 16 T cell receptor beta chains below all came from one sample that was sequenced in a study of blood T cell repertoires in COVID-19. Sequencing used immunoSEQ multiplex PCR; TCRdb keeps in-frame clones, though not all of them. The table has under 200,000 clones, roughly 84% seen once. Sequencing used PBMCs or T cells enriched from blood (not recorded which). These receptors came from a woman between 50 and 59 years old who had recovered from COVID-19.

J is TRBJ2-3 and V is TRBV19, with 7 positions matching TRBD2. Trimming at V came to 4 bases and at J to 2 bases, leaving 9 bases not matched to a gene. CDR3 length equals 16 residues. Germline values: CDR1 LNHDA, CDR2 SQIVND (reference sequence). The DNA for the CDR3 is TGTGCCAGTAGTACATTGGGAGGGGCCCTCACAGATACGCAGTATTTT. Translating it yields CASSTLGGALTDTQYF.

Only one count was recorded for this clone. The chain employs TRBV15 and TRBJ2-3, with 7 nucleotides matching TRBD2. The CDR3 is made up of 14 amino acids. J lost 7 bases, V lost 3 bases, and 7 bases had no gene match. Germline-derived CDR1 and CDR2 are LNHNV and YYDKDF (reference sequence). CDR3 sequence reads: CATSSELAANTQYF. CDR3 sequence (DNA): TGTGCCACCAGCAGTGAGCTAGCGGCAAATACGCAGTATTTT.

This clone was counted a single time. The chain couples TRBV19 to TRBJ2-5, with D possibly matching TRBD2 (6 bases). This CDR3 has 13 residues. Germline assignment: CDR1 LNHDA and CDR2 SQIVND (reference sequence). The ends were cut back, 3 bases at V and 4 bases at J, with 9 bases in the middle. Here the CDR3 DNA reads TGTGCCAGTAGTATGCAAGCGGGAGAGACCCAGTACTTC. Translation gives CASSMQAGETQYF.

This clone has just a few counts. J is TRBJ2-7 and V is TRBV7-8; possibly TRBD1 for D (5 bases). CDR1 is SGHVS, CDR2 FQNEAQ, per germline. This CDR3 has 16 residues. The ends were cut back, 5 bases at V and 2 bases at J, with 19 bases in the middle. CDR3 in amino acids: CASSPPTQGLTYEQYF. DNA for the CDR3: TGTGCCAGCAGCCCCCCAACTCAGGGTTTGACCTACGAGCAGTACTTC.

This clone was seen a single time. CDR3: CASSEFRGLNGYTF. The CDR3 nucleotides are TGTGCCAGCAGTGAATTCCGCGGTTTAAATGGCTACACCTTC. V is TRBV6-1 and J is TRBJ1-2, with D unresolved. The CDR3 covers 14 residues. The ends were cut back, 2 bases at V and 6 bases at J, with 13 bases in the middle. Germline lookup yields CDR1 MNHNS and CDR2 SASEGT.

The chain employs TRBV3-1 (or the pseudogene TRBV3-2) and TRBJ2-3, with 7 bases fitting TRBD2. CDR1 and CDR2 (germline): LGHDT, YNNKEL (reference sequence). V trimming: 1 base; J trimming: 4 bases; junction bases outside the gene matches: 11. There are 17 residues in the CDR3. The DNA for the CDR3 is TGTGCCAGCAGCCAAGGAACCGGGACTATACAGGCAGATACGCAGTATTTT. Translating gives CASSQGTGTIQADTQYF.

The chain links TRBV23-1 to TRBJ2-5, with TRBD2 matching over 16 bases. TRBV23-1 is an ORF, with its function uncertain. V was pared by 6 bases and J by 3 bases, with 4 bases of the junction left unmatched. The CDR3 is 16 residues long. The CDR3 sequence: CASSPGLAGGEETQYF. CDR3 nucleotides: TGCGCCAGCAGCCCGGGACTAGCGGGAGGGGAAGAGACCCAGTACTTC.

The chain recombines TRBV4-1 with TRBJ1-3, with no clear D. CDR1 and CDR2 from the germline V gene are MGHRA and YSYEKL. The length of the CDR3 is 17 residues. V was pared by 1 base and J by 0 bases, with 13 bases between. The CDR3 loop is CASSQVWPGDSGNTIYF. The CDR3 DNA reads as TGCGCCAGCAGCCAAGTCTGGCCTGGAGACTCTGGAAACACCATATATTTT.

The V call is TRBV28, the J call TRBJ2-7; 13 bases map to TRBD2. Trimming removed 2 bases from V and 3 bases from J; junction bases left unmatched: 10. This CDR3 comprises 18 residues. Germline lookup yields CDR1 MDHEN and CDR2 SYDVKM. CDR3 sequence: CASSLIYGTSGINYEQYF. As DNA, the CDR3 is TGTGCCAGCAGTTTAATTTACGGGACTAGCGGGATCAACTACGAGCAGTACTTC.

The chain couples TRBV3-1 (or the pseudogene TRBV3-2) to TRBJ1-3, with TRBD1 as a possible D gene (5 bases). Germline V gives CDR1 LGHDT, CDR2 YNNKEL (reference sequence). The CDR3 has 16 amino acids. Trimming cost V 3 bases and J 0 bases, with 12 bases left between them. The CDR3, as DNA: TGTGCCAGCAGCCACACGGCAGGGCACTCTGGAAACACCATATATTTT. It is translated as CASSHTAGHSGNTIYF.

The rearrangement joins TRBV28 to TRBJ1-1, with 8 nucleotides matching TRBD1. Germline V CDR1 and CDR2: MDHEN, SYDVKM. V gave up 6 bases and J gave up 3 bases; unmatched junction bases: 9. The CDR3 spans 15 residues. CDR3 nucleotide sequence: TGTGCCAGCAGCTGGCCTAGGACAGGGTACACTGAAGCTTTCTTT. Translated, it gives CASSWPRTGYTEAFF.

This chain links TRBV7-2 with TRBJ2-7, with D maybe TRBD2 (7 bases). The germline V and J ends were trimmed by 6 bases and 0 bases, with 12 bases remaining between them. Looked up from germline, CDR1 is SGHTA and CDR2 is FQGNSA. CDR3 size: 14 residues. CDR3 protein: CASRARGASYEQYF. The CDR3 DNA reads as TGTGCCAGCAGAGCTCGGGGGGCCTCCTACGAGCAGTACTTC.

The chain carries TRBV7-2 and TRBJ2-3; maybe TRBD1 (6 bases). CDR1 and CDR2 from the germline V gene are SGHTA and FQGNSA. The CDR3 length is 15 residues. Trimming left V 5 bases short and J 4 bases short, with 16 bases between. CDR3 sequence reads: CASSRTVGIPDTQYF. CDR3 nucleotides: TGTGCCAGCAGCCGGACAGTAGGCATCCCAGATACGCAGTATTTT.

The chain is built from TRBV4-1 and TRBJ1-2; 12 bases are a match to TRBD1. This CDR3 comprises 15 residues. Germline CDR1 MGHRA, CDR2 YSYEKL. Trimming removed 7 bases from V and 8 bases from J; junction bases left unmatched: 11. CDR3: CASTSPGQGALGYTF. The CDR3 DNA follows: TGCGCCAGCACCTCCCCGGGACAGGGGGCGCTAGGCTACACCTTC.

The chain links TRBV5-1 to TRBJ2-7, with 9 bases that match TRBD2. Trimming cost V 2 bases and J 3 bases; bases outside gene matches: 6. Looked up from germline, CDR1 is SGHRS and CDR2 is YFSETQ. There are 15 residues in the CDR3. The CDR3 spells CASSFSPTSGYEQYF. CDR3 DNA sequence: TGCGCCAGCAGCTTCTCCCCGACTAGCGGCTACGAGCAGTACTTC.

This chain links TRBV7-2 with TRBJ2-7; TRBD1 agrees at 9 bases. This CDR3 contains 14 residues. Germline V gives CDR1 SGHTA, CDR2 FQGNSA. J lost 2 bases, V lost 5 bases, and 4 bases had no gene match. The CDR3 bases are TGTGCCAGCAGCCAGGACAGGGGTCCCTACGAGCAGTACTTC. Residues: CASSQDRGPYEQYF.